This TCR beta chain was retrieved from a study of T cells after yellow fever vaccination. Study outcomes and limitations: CD4 and CD8 compartments shared a small share of clonotypes, likely from convergent recombination.

With regard to this clonotype: The antigen is undetermined.

The V end lost 7 bases, the J end lost 4 bases, and 11 bases lay between the germline ends. This CDR3 spans 12 amino acids. Germline lookup yields CDR1 MDHEN and CDR2 SYDVKM. TCRdb itself ran the 5' RACE reads through MiXCR, one entry per CDR3 protein. The sample records under 600,000 distinct CDR3 sequences, about 13% being singletons. Sequenced material: PBMCs, taken on the day of the yellow fever booster vaccination. The chain employs TRBV28 and TRBJ2-7; unclear D gene. This clonotype originated in a man aged 30 to 39 who received the YFV17D yellow fever vaccine. CDR3 nucleotides: TGTGCCAGCACAAAACAGAATTACGAGCAGTACTTC. Its translation: CASTKQNYEQYF.